These 7 T cell receptor beta chains originate from one sample sequenced in a study of breast tumors, draining lymph nodes, adjacent tissues. Samples came from axillary lymph nodes draining the breast cancer. TCRdb reprocessed the multiplex PCR reads via MiXCR and lists one record per CDR3 protein. The data hold 75,000 to 100,000 distinct CDR3 sequences, with 15% to 20% observed a single time. The sequenced sample was axillary lymph node tissue. The receptors stem from a female donor with breast cancer. Some clones in this sample may be carry-over from other donors' samples.

This clonotype was detected ten times or more. The V call is TRBV28, the J call TRBJ1-6; possibly TRBD1 for D (5 bases). CDR3 length equals 14 residues. V shed 7 bases and J shed 6 bases, with 13 bases lying between them. Germline lookup yields CDR1 MDHEN and CDR2 SYDVKM. The CDR3 DNA follows: TGTGCCAGCAAACGACAGATGCTTAATTCACCCCTCCACTTT. Amino acids: CASKRQMLNSPLHF.

On this clonotype itself: A much larger clone lies one base from this, so it may be a read error. The V call is TRBV6-2 or TRBV6-3, the J call TRBJ2-2, with D unclear. The germline V gene has CDR1 MNHEY and CDR2 SVGEGT. Trimming removed 2 bases from V and 1 base from J, with 5 bases in between. CDR3 size: 14 residues. The CDR3 bases are TGTGCCAGCAGTTACCTGTGGAACACCGGGGAGCTGTTTTTT. Residues: CASSYLWNTGELFF.

The sample holds many counts of this clonotype. The chain uses TRBV10-2 and TRBJ1-6; 7 nucleotides align to TRBD1. Germline V gives CDR1 WSHSY, CDR2 SAAADI. This CDR3 region has 14 residues. V was pared by 2 bases and J by 11 bases, with 6 bases of the junction left unmatched. In DNA form, the CDR3 reads TGCGCCAGCAGTGAGGGACAGGAGATTACACCCCTCCACTTT. It specifies CASSEGQEITPLHF.

The chain recombines TRBV5-4 with TRBJ2-2, with 14 bases matching TRBD2. V lost 4 bases, J lost 4 bases, and 6 bases stayed unmatched. Germline V gene data show CDR1 as SGHNT and CDR2 as YYREEE (reference sequence). This CDR3 is 17 amino acids long. As DNA, the CDR3 is TGTGCCAGCAGCGTAGGGACTAGCGGGAGCGGCACCGGGGAGCTGTTTTTT. Amino acid sequence: CASSVGTSGSGTGELFF.

This clonotype is a singleton in its sample. The chain couples TRBV3-1 to TRBJ2-1, with TRBD2 as a possible D gene (5 bases). Germline assignment: CDR1 LGHDT and CDR2 YNNKEL (reference sequence). CDR3 length: 15 residues. V was cut by 6 bases and J by 4 bases, with 16 bases left in between. The CDR3 reads CASSRTGGIYNEQFF. The DNA for the CDR3 is TGTGCCAGCAGTCGGACTGGCGGTATATACAATGAGCAGTTCTTC.

The sample holds many counts of this clonotype. CDR3 nucleotides: TGTGCCAGCAGCTTCCCCAAGTGGGACCCCCGAAAAGATTATGGCTACACCTTC. Translating gives CASSFPKWDPRKDYGYTF. J is TRBJ1-2 and V is TRBV5-8; D possibly corresponds to TRBD1 (5 bases). V lost 2 bases and J lost 5, with 25 bases in between. The CDR3 is 18 residues long. Germline CDR1 is SGHTS and CDR2 is YDEGEE.

This clonotype was observed at least ten times. In nucleotides, the CDR3 is TGTGCCAGCAGCTCCTACAGGGGAGGTGGAAATACGCAGTATTTT. This translates into CASSSYRGGGNTQYF. The chain employs TRBV5-5 and TRBJ2-3; a weak D match, TRBD1 (7 bases). The CDR3 covers 15 residues. Trimming pared 3 bases from V and 7 bases from J, leaving 18 bases between. CDR1 and CDR2 (germline): SGHKS, YYEKEE (reference sequence).